The clone carrying this TCR beta chain was detected many times. The sample belongs to a study of T-cell reconstitution after alpha-beta-depleted transplantation in children. A TCRbeta library incorporating unique molecular identifiers was prepared. TCRdb reprocessed the PCR reads with MiXCR, giving one entry per CDR3 protein. Among fewer than 700,000 distinct CDR3 sequences listed, roughly 24% were seen once. Germline V CDR1 and CDR2: SGHRS, YFSETQ. CDR3 length: 16 residues. Trimming at V came to 5 bases and at J to 4 bases, leaving 10 bases not matched to a gene. The receptor was isolated from a boy less than two years old who had a stem cell transplant for acute myeloid leukemia, so the T cells may come from the graft donor. The chain carries TRBV5-1 and TRBJ2-2; 8 nucleotides agree with TRBD1. Sequenced material: PBMCs, mostly from graft donor cells, taken 360 days after TCRalphabeta/CD19-depleted stem cell transplant. This CDR3 is CASSLTQGAVTGELFF. The CDR3 bases are TGCGCCAGCAGTCTCACTCAGGGGGCTGTCACCGGGGAGCTGTTTTTT.